This TCR beta chain is from a study of T-cell reconstitution after alpha-beta-depleted transplantation in children. Overall study results and limits: T-cell counts and diversity were attributed mostly to newly produced T cells one year after transplant. About two months after transplant, alpha-beta T cells reportedly came from several hundred expanded graft clones. Where some patients showed high TCRbeta diversity at day 60, it came from recipient T cells and thymic progenitors that had survived.

Unique molecular identifiers were built into the TCRbeta library. A single record per CDR3 protein comes from TCRdb applying MiXCR to the PCR reads. The sample holds approximately 980,000 distinct CDR3 sequences, roughly 29% seen once. On this clonotype: Its antigen is still unknown.

V was pared by 0 bases and J by 0 bases, with 6 bases of the junction left unmatched. The V gene's germline CDR1 is LNHNV and CDR2 YYDKDF (reference sequence). The CDR3 consists of 18 residues. The J gene is TRBJ2-1, the V gene TRBV15, with TRBD2 matching over 9 bases. This TCR was sampled from a boy in the first two years of life who had a stem cell transplant for SCID, so the T cells may come from the graft donor. Here the sequenced sample was PBMCs, mostly from graft donor cells, taken 360 days after TCRalphabeta/CD19-depleted stem cell transplant. The chain's CDR3 is CATSREVRRGGSYNEQFF. CDR3 DNA: TGTGCCACCAGCAGAGAGGTGCGGCGGGGGGGCTCCTACAATGAGCAGTTCTTC.